The 21 T cell receptor beta chains given below trace back to one sample, sequenced in a study of blood T cell repertoires in COVID-19. Using immunoSEQ multiplex PCR, the repertoire was profiled, and TCRdb retains in-frame clones only, with some absent. This sample has approximately 150,000 clones, with 85% to 90% found just once. The sequenced sample consisted of peripheral blood. These TCRs come from a man in his late teens or twenties with COVID-19, enrolled during active disease.

The rearrangement links TRBV7-2 to TRBJ2-7; 7 bases fit TRBD1. The CDR3 length is 14 residues. V gave up 6 bases and J gave up 3 bases; unmatched junction bases: 8. CDR1 and CDR2 from the germline V gene are SGHTA and FQGNSA. The chain's CDR3 is CASRRDRAYYEQYF. CDR3 nucleotides: TGTGCCAGCAGGAGAGACAGGGCCTACTACGAGCAGTACTTC.

The rearrangement joins TRBV19 to TRBJ2-7; D ambiguous. The V gene's germline CDR1 is LNHDA and CDR2 SQIVND (reference sequence). The V end lost 5 bases, the J end lost 0 bases, and 8 bases lay between the germline ends. The CDR3 extends over 13 amino acids. The CDR3 bases are TGTGCCAGTAGTCGCGAGAGCTCCTACGAGCAGTACTTC. Translating it yields CASSRESSYEQYF.

About this clone itself: At one of its ends the junction is not consistent with the germline gene, which may arise from a read error. The V call is TRBV6-5, the J call TRBJ1-4, with a weak D call TRBD1 (5 bases). The CDR3 is 14 residues long. Per the germline V gene, CDR1 is MNHEY and CDR2 is SVGAGI. CDR3 DNA: TGTGCCAGCATCGGACGGGGGGGAAGAGAAAAACTGCTTTTT. Encoded protein: CASIGRGGREKLLF.

The V and J genes are TRBV15 and TRBJ2-7, with D possibly matching TRBD2 (5 bases). V was cut by 1 base and J by 2 bases, with 12 bases left in between. The CDR3 has 15 residues. Germline V gene sequence: CDR1 LNHNV, CDR2 YYDKDF (reference sequence). The DNA of the CDR3 is TGTGCCACCAGCAGAGTAGAGGGAAGGACCTACGAGCAGTACTTC. This encodes CATSRVEGRTYEQYF.

The rearrangement joins TRBV28 to TRBJ2-7; the match to TRBD1 covers 12 bases. The V gene's germline CDR1 is MDHEN and CDR2 SYDVKM. Trimming at V came to 3 bases and at J to 3 bases, leaving 9 bases not matched to a gene. The CDR3 length is 17 residues. CDR3 region: CASSFSAGTGGLYEQYF. DNA for the CDR3: TGTGCCAGCAGTTTCTCTGCCGGGACAGGGGGCCTCTACGAGCAGTACTTC.

The chain uses TRBV3-1 (or the pseudogene TRBV3-2) and TRBJ2-3, with TRBD2 identical over 10 bases. With V trimmed by 0 bases and J by 0 bases, 6 bases remained unmatched. Germline CDR1 LGHDT, CDR2 YNNKEL (reference sequence). The CDR3 sequence is 18 residues long. The CDR3 sequence is CASSQEAGLAVSTDTQYF. CDR3 nucleotide sequence: TGTGCCAGCAGCCAAGAAGCCGGACTAGCGGTAAGCACAGATACGCAGTATTTT.

In the case of this clone: One end of the junction varies from germline; a read error may be responsible. The chain employs TRBV19 and TRBJ2-5; the D gene is possibly TRBD1 (6 bases). CDR1 is LNHDA and CDR2 is SQIVND in the germline V gene (reference sequence). This CDR3 comprises 12 residues. The DNA of the CDR3 is TGTGCCAGTAGTTTTCCGGACAGCCCTCGGCACTTC. It codes for CASSFPDSPRHF.

The V and J genes are TRBV3-1 (or the pseudogene TRBV3-2) and TRBJ2-3, with TRBD2 matching over 7 bases. CDR3 length equals 17 residues. Germline lookup yields CDR1 LGHDT and CDR2 YNNKEL (reference sequence). The V gene end was trimmed by 0 bases and the J gene end by 6 bases; junction bases not matched to a gene: 12. CDR3 DNA: TGTGCCAGCAGCCAAGAAGACGGGAGGCTGAATTTGGATACGCAGTATTTT. Amino acids: CASSQEDGRLNLDTQYF.

The chain links TRBV4-1 to TRBJ2-3; the match to TRBD1 covers 7 bases. Germline lookup yields CDR1 MGHRA and CDR2 YSYEKL. This CDR3 is 15 amino acids long. With 4 bases clipped from V and 2 bases from J, the junction kept 6 bases outside the gene matches. The CDR3 protein is CASSPPTGPTDTQYF. The CDR3 nucleotides are TGCGCCAGCAGCCCTCCGACAGGGCCCACAGATACGCAGTATTTT.

The chain joins TRBV6-4 to TRBJ1-5, with D possibly TRBD1 on 5 matching bases. V dropped 4 bases and J dropped 6 bases, with 22 bases sitting between them. The germline V gene encodes CDR1 MRHNA and CDR2 SNTAGT. The CDR3 covers 17 residues. CDR3 in amino acids: CASSAPPPGLWSQPQHF. For the CDR3, the DNA is TGTGCCAGCAGTGCTCCCCCTCCAGGGTTGTGGAGTCAGCCCCAGCATTTT.

The V gene is TRBV28, the J gene TRBJ2-2, with no clear D. The V end lost 7 bases, the J end lost 0 bases, and 9 bases lay between the germline ends. The V gene's germline CDR1 is MDHEN and CDR2 SYDVKM. The CDR3 is 14 amino acids. This CDR3 is CASMGDANTGELFF. For the CDR3, the DNA is TGTGCCAGCATGGGCGATGCGAACACCGGGGAGCTGTTTTTT.

The J gene is TRBJ2-7, the V gene TRBV28; 9 bases are a match to TRBD1. CDR1 MDHEN and CDR2 SYDVKM come from the germline V gene. The J segment lost 5 bases and the V segment lost 10 bases, leaving 9 bases of the junction unmatched. The CDR3 has 13 residues. DNA of the CDR3: TGTGCCATCGGGGACAGGGCGGCAGACGAGCAGTACTTC. Translating it yields CAIGDRAADEQYF.

This chain links TRBV6-5 with TRBJ2-7; D perhaps matches TRBD1 (5 bases). With 4 bases removed from V and 2 bases from J, the gap between germline ends came to 18 bases. The germline V gene has CDR1 MNHEY and CDR2 SVGAGI. CDR3 size: 16 residues. CDR3: CASSFRQPSTTYEQYF. CDR3 bases: TGTGCCAGCAGTTTCCGACAGCCCTCTACGACCTACGAGCAGTACTTC.

This clone came up once. This rearrangement joins TRBV7-9 to TRBJ2-7; D possibly corresponds to TRBD1 (6 bases). Germline values: CDR1 SEHNR, CDR2 FQNEAQ (reference sequence). Trimming stripped 5 bases from V and 7 bases from J, with 12 bases between. The CDR3 loop spans 12 amino acids. The CDR3 DNA follows: TGTGCCAGCAGCCTGGACAGCGGAGAGCAGTACTTC. Its protein is CASSLDSGEQYF.

The J gene is TRBJ1-4, the V gene TRBV10-3; 7 positions match TRBD1. CDR1 is ENHRY, CDR2 SYGVKD, per germline. This CDR3 has 15 residues. J was trimmed by 5 bases and V by 1 base; bases with no gene match: 4. This CDR3 reads CAISEYTGENEKLFF. The CDR3 coding sequence is TGTGCCATCAGTGAGTACACAGGGGAGAATGAAAAACTGTTTTTT.

As DNA, the CDR3 is TGTGCCAGTCGACCCAGCGGGAGTTGGAATGAGCAGTTCTTC. This codes for CASRPSGSWNEQFF. The chain joins TRBV25-1 to TRBJ2-1; 8 positions match TRBD2. There are 14 residues in the CDR3. CDR1 is MGHDK, CDR2 SYGVNS, per germline. V lost 9 bases to trimming and J lost 7 bases; unmatched junction nucleotides: 11.

The chain carries TRBV9 and TRBJ2-7; 7 bases are a match to TRBD2. Unmatched junction bases numbered 8, after V lost 4 bases and J lost 4 bases. Germline assignment: CDR1 SGDLS and CDR2 YYNGEE. The CDR3 is 14 amino acids. The DNA of the CDR3 is TGTGCCAGCAGCCCCTGGGGGGGTCCTTACGAGCAGTACTTC. Encoded protein: CASSPWGGPYEQYF.

The gene calls are TRBV25-1 and TRBJ2-1; TRBD2 is a possible D gene (6 bases). CDR3 length equals 14 residues. Germline values: CDR1 MGHDK, CDR2 SYGVNS. The V and J ends lost 0 bases and 7 bases respectively, with 10 bases between them. CDR3 nucleotide sequence: TGTGCCAGCAGTGAATACACCCTAGCGAATGAGCAGTTCTTC. The encoded protein is CASSEYTLANEQFF.

The chain links TRBV20-1 to TRBJ2-3; 13 bases agree with TRBD2. Germline CDR1 and CDR2: DFQATT and SNEGSKA (reference sequence). This CDR3 contains 15 residues. V gave up 6 bases and J gave up 3 bases; unmatched junction bases: 6. CDR3 residues: CSASRTSGRTDTQYF. The CDR3 DNA reads TGCAGTGCCAGTAGGACTAGCGGGAGAACAGATACGCAGTATTTT.

The CDR3 sequence is CASSQGQGNGQPQHF. For the CDR3, the DNA is TGCGCCAGCAGCCAAGGACAGGGTAACGGTCAGCCCCAGCATTTT. This sequence joins TRBV4-3 and TRBJ1-5, with 7 positions matching TRBD1. The CDR3 runs 15 residues. Trimming at V came to 1 base and at J to 6 bases, leaving 6 bases not matched to a gene. Germline CDR1 reads LGHNA; CDR2 reads YSLEER.

On this clone: Mismatch with germline at one junction end may stem from a read error. The V gene is TRBV3-1 (or the pseudogene TRBV3-2), the J gene TRBJ1-4; TRBD1 agrees at 10 bases. CDR1 is LGHDT, CDR2 YNNKEL, per germline (reference sequence). The CDR3 is made up of 17 amino acids. The CDR3 DNA reads TGTGCCAGCAGCCACTTAGGAGACAGGGGGCAAAATGAAAAACTGCTTTTT. Its translation is CASSHLGDRGQNEKLLF.